This T cell receptor (beta chain) derives from a study of regulatory T cells in long-lasting Graves disease. Whole-study context: Prior antithyroid drug treatment in newly diagnosed Graves' patients lasted under 3 months. Broader study findings: Newly diagnosed patients had higher TCR diversity than persistent Graves' patients did.

Researchers made TCR beta libraries by using iRepertoire HTBI primers and running Arm-PCR on CDR3 regions. TCRdb called the multiplex PCR reads again in MiXCR, with one record for every CDR3 protein. The table records over 300,000 distinct CDR3 sequences, 15% to 17% of them present only once. The time point: newly diagnosed GD, antithyroid drugs for less than 3 months. PBMC-derived RNA was used for the TCR library. This clonotype was seen many times. Its antigen is unidentified. The starting material was peripheral blood mononuclear cells (PBMCs), obtained at new diagnosis, from a patient treated with antithyroid drugs. This clonotype originated in a female donor with Graves disease.

CDR3 region: CASSVAGYSYEQYF. CDR3 sequence (DNA): TGTGCCAGCAGTGTAGCGGGATATAGCTACGAGCAGTACTTC. This chain joins TRBV27 and TRBJ2-7; 8 positions match TRBD2. The germline V gene encodes CDR1 MNHEY and CDR2 SMNVEV (reference sequence). The CDR3 loop spans 14 amino acids. J was trimmed by 3 bases and V by 5 bases; bases with no gene match: 6.